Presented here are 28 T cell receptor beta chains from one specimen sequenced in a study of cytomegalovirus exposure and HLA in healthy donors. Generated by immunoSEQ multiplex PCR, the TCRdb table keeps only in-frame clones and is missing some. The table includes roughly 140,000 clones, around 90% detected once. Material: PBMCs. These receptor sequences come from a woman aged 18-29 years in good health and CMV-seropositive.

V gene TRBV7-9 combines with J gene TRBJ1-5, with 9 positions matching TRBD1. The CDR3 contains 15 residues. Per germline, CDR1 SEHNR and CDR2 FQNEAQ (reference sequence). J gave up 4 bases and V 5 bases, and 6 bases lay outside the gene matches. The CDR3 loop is CASSPPGQGNQPQHF. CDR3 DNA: TGTGCCAGCAGCCCTCCGGGACAGGGTAATCAGCCCCAGCATTTT. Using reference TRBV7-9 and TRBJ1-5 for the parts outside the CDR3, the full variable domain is DTGVSQNPRHKITKRGQNVTFRCDPISEHNRLYWYRQTLGQGPEFLTYFQNEAQLEKSRLLSDRFSAERPKGSFSTLEIQRTEQGDSAMYLCASSPPGQGNQPQHFGDGTRLSIL.

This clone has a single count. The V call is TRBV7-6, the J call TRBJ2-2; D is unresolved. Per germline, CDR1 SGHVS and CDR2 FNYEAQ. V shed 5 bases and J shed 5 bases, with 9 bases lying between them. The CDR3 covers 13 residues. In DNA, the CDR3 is TGTGCCAGCAGCGCAGTCAGAACCGGGGAGCTGTTTTTT. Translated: CASSAVRTGELFF.

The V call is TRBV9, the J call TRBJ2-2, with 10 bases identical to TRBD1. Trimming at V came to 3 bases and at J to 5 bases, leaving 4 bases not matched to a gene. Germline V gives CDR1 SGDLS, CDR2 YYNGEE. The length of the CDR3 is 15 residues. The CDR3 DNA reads TGTGCCAGCAGCGCGGAGGGACAGGGGACCGGGGAGCTGTTTTTT. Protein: CASSAEGQGTGELFF. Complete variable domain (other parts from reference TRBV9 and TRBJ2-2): DSGVTQTPKHLITATGQRVTLRCSPRSGDLSVYWYQQSLDQGLQFLIQYYNGEERAKGNILERFSAQQFPDLHSELNLSSLELGDSALYFCASSAEGQGTGELFFGEGSRLTVL.

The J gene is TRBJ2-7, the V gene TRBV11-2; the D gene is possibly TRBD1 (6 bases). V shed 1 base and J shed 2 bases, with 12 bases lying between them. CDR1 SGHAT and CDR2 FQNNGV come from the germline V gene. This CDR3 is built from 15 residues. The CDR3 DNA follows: TGTGCCAGCAGCTTAGGAAGGGGGTCCACCTACGAGCAGTACTTC. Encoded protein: CASSLGRGSTYEQYF. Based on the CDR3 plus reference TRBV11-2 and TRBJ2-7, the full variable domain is EAGVAQSPRYKIIEKRQSVAFWCNPISGHATLYWYQQILGQGPKLLIQFQNNGVVDDSQLPKDRFSAERLKGVDSTLKIQPAKLEDSAVYLCASSLGRGSTYEQYFGPGTRLTVT.

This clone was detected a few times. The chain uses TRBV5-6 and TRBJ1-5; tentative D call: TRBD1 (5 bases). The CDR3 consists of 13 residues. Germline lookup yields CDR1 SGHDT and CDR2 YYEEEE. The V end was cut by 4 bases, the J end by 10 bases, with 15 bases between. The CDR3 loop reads CASSGRRAGPQHF. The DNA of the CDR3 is TGTGCCAGCAGCGGTCGCAGGGCCGGACCCCAGCATTTT.

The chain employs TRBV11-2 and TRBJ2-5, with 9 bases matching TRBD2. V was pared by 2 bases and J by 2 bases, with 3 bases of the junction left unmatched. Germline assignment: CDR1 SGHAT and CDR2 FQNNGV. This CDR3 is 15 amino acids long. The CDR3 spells CASSLSSGGQETQYF. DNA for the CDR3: TGTGCCAGCAGCTTAAGTAGCGGGGGACAAGAGACCCAGTACTTC.

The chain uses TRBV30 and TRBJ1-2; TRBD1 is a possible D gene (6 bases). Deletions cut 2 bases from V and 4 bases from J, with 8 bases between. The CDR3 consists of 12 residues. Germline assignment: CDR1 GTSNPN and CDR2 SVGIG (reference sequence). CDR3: CAWSPGVYGYTF. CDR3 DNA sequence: TGTGCCTGGAGTCCAGGGGTCTATGGCTACACCTTC.

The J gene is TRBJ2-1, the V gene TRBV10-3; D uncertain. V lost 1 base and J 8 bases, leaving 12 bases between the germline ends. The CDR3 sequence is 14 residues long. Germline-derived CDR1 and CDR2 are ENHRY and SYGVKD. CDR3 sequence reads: CAISEWSGSDEQFF. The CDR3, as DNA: TGTGCCATCAGTGAGTGGTCAGGTTCGGATGAGCAGTTCTTC.

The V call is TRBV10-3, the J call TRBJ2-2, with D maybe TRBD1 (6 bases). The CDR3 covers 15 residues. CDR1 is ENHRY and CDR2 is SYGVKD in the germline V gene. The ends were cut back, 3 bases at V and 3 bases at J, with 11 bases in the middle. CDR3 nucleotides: TGTGCCATCAGTGATTCAGGGGAGTACACCGGGGAGCTGTTTTTT. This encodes CAISDSGEYTGELFF.

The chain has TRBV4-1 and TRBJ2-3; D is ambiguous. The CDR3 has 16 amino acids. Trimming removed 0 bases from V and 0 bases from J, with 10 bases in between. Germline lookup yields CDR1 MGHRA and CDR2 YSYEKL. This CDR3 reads CASSQEWRRSTDTQYF. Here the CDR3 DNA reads TGCGCCAGCAGCCAAGAATGGCGGCGTAGCACAGATACGCAGTATTTT.

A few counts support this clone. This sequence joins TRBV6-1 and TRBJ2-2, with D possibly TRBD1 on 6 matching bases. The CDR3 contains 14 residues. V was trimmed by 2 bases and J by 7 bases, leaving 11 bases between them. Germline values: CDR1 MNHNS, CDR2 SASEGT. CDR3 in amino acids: CASSESGVVGELFF. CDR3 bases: TGTGCCAGCAGTGAATCAGGGGTGGTCGGGGAGCTGTTTTTT.

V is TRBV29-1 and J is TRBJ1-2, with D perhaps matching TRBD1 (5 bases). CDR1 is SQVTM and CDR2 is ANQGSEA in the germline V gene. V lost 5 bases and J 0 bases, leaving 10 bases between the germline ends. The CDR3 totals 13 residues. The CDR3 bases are TGCAGCGTTTTCCTACAGGCTAACTATGGCTACACCTTC. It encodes CSVFLQANYGYTF.

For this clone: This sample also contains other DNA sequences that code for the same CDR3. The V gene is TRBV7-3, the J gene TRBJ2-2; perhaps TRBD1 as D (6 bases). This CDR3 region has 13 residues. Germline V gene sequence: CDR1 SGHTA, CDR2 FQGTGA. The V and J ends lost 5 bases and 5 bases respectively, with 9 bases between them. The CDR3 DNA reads TGTGCCAGCAGCCCAGGGGAAACCGGGGAGCTGTTTTTT. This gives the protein CASSPGETGELFF. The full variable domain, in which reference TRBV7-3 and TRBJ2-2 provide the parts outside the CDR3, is GAGVSQTPSNKVTEKGKYVELRCDPISGHTALYWYRQSLGQGPEFLIYFQGTGAADDSGLPNDRFFAVRPEGSVSTLKIQRTERGDSAVYLCASSPGETGELFFGEGSRLTVL.

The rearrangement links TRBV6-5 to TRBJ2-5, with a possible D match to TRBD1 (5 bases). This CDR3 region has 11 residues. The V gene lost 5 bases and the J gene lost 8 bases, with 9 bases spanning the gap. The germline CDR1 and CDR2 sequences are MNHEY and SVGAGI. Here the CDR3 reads CASSPGQTQYF. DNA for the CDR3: TGTGCCAGCAGTCCCGGACAAACCCAGTACTTC.

CDR3: CAQGTSAYNEQFF. The DNA for the CDR3 is TGTGCCCAGGGGACTAGCGCGTACAATGAGCAGTTCTTC. The J gene is TRBJ2-1, the V gene TRBV2, with TRBD2 matching over 10 bases. There are 13 residues in the CDR3. CDR1 is SNHLY and CDR2 is FYNNEI in the germline V gene. Trimming cost V 11 bases and J 4 bases; bases outside gene matches: 5.

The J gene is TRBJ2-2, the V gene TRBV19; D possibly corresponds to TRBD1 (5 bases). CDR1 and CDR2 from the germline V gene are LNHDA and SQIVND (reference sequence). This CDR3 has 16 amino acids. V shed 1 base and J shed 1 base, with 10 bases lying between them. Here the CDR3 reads CASSIAPGRNTGELFF. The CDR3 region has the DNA TGTGCCAGTAGTATAGCCCCAGGGCGGAACACCGGGGAGCTGTTTTTT.

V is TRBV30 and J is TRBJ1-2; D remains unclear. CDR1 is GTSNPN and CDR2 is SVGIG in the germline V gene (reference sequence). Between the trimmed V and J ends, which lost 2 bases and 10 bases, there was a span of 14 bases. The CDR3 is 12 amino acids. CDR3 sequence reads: CAWSTAGGLYTF. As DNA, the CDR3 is TGTGCCTGGAGTACGGCGGGCGGACTCTACACCTTC.

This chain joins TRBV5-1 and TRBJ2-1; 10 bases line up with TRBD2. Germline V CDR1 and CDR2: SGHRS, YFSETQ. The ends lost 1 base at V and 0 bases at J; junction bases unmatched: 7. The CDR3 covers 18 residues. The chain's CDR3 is CASSLMPSGSFSYNEQFF. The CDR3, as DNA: TGCGCCAGCAGCTTGATGCCTAGCGGGAGTTTCTCCTACAATGAGCAGTTCTTC.

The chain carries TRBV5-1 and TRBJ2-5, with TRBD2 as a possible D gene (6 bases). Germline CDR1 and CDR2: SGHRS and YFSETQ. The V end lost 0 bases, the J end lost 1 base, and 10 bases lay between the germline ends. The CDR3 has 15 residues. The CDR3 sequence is CASSLVGGAQETQYF. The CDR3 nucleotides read TGCGCCAGCAGCTTGGTTGGCGGGGCCCAAGAGACCCAGTACTTC.

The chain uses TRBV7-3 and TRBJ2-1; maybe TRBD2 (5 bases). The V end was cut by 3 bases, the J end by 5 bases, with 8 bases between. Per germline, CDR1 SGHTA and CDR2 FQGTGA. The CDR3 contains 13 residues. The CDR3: CASSLGENNEQFF. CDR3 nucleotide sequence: TGTGCCAGCAGCTTGGGAGAGAACAATGAGCAGTTCTTC.

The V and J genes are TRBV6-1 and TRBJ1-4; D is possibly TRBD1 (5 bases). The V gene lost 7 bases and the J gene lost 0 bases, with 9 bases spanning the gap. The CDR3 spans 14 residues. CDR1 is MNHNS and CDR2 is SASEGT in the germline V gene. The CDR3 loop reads CASIGAATNEKLFF. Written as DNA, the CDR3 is TGTGCCAGCATAGGGGCCGCAACTAATGAAAAACTGTTTTTT.

The chain's CDR3 is CASSHRSRGDNYGYTF. As DNA, the CDR3 is TGCGCCAGCAGCCACCGGTCCCGGGGGGATAACTATGGCTACACCTTC. This chain joins TRBV4-3 and TRBJ1-2, with D tentatively TRBD1 (5 bases). Germline-derived CDR1 and CDR2 are LGHNA and YSLEER. CDR3 length: 16 amino acids. V was shortened by 3 bases and J by 1 base, with 15 bases between the two germline ends.

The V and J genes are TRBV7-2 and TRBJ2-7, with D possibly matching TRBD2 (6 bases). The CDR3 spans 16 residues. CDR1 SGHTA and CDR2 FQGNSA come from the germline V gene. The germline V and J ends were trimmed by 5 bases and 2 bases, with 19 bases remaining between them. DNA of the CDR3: TGTGCCAGCAGCCCAAGCCCGGCGGGGAGCGCCTACGAGCAGTACTTC. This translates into CASSPSPAGSAYEQYF. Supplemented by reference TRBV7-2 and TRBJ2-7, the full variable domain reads GAGVSQSPSNKVTEKGKDVELRCDPISGHTALYWYRQSLGQGLEFLIYFQGNSAPDKSGLPSDRFSAERTGGSVSTLTIQRTQQEDSAVYLCASSPSPAGSAYEQYFGPGTRLTVT.

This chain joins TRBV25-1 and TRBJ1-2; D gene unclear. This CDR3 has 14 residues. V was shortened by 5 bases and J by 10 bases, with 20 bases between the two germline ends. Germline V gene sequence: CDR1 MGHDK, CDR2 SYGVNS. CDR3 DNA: TGTGCCAGCAGTTGCCACTCGATAACTTGTGACTACACCTTC. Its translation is CASSCHSITCDYTF.

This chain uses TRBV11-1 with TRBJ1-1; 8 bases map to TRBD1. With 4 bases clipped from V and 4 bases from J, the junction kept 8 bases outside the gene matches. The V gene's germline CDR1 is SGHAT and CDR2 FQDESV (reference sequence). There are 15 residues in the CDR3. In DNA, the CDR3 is TGTGCCAGCAGCTCTGACAGGGGCCCTCCCACTGAAGCTTTCTTT. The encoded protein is CASSSDRGPPTEAFF. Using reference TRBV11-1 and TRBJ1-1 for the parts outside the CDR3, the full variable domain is EAEVAQSPRYKITEKSQAVAFWCDPISGHATLYWYRQILGQGPELLVQFQDESVVDDSQLPKDRFSAERLKGVDSTLKIQPAELGDSAMYLCASSSDRGPPTEAFFGQGTRLTVV.

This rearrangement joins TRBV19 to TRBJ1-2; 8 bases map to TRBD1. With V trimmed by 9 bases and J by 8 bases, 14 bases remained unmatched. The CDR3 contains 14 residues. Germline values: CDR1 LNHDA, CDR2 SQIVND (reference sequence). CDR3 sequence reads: CASRAQGAPSGYTF. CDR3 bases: TGTGCCAGCAGGGCTCAGGGGGCCCCTAGCGGCTACACCTTC.

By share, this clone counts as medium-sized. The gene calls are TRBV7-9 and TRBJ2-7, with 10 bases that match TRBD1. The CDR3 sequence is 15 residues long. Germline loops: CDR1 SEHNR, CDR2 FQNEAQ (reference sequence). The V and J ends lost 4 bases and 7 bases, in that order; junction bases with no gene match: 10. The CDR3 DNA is TGTGCCAGCAGCTCACTGACAGGGGGCGCGAAGGAGCAGTACTTC. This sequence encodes CASSSLTGGAKEQYF. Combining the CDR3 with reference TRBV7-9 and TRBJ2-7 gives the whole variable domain DTGVSQNPRHKITKRGQNVTFRCDPISEHNRLYWYRQTLGQGPEFLTYFQNEAQLEKSRLLSDRFSAERPKGSFSTLEIQRTEQGDSAMYLCASSSLTGGAKEQYFGPGTRLTVT.

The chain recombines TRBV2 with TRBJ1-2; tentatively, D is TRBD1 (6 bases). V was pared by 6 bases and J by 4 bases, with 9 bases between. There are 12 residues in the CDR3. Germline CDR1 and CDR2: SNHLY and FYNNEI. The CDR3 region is CASSRDIYGYTF. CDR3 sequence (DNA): TGTGCCAGCAGCCGGGACATCTATGGCTACACCTTC.